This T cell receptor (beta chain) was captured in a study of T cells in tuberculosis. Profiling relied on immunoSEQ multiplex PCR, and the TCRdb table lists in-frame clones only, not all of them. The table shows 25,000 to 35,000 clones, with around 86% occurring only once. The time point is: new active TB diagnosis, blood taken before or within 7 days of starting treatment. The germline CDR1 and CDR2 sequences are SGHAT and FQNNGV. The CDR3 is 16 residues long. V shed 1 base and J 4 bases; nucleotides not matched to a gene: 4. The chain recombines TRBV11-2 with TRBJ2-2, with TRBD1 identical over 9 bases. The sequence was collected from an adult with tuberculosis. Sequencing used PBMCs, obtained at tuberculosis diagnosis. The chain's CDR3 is CASSLGTGEGTGELFF. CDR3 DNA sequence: TGTGCCAGCAGCTTAGGGACAGGGGAAGGCACCGGGGAGCTGTTTTTT.